A selection of T cell receptor beta chains follows, all from one sample in a study of T cells in localized non-small cell lung cancer. Profiling relied on immunoSEQ multiplex PCR, and the TCRdb table lists in-frame clones only, not all of them. The table has around 20,000 clones, about 89% seen once. The sequencing used peripheral blood, collected before any cancer treatment. The receptors derive from a man aged 40 to 69 with stage I lung adenocarcinoma. Each CDR3 is given with its conserved first and last residue. A D gene is named only where the DNA matches it firmly. Clone size appears in some rows only: once, few, many, or a class for an expanded clone.

.	TRBV19	TRBJ1-2	TRBD1	TGTGCCAGTAGTATACCGGACAGGGTTGGTGGCTACACCTTC	CASSIPDRVGGYTF
.	TRBV18	TRBJ2-1	.	TGTGCCACTCTAGACGGGCCAGGGGTATGGAATGAGCAGTTCTTC	CATLDGPGVWNEQFF
few	TRBV6-5	TRBJ2-3	.	TGTGCCAGCAGTTACGGCACAGATACGCAGTATTTT	CASSYGTDTQYF
.	TRBV7-2	TRBJ2-5	.	TGTGCCAGCAGCTTAGAAGTAGGCGGGGTCCCCCCCGAGACCCAGTACTTC	CASSLEVGGVPPETQYF
once	TRBV30	TRBJ2-7	.	TGTGCCTGGAGGGATTGGGTAACCTACGAGCAGTACTTC	CAWRDWVTYEQYF
.	TRBV28	TRBJ2-4	.	TGTGCCAGCAGCCCCCCCGTGCATTCTCTAGCCAAAAACATTCAGTACTTC	CASSPPVHSLAKNIQYF
.	TRBV7-9	TRBJ2-5	TRBD2	TGTGCCAGCAGCTTAGGGCCGGGAGGTTTACAAGAGACCCAGTACTTC	CASSLGPGGLQETQYF
few	TRBV30	TRBJ2-1	TRBD2	TGTGCCTGGTCCAGCGGGAAATACAATGAGCAGTTCTTC	CAWSSGKYNEQFF
.	TRBV6-5	TRBJ2-7	.	TGTGCCAGCCAGGACAGACTAACCTACGAGCAGTACTTC	CASQDRLTYEQYF
.	TRBV5-1	TRBJ2-2	.	TGCGCCAGCAGCCCCCAACCGGGGTTCGGCGGGGAGCTGTTTTTT	CASSPQPGFGGELFF
.	TRBV2	TRBJ2-1	TRBD2	TGTGCCACTGTACCAACTAGCGGGAGTGGGAATGAGCAGTTCTTC	CATVPTSGSGNEQFF
once	TRBV10-2	TRBJ2-2	.	TGCGCCAGCAGTGAAGGAGGGCGCTTTCCTCCGAACACCGGGGAGCTGTTTTTT	CASSEGGRFPPNTGELFF
.	TRBV30	TRBJ1-4	.	TGTGCCTGGATGATGTCAGCCCTTAATGAAAAACTGTTTTTT	CAWMMSALNEKLFF
.	TRBV9	TRBJ2-3	.	TGTGCCAGCAGTTTCACAGATACGCAGTATTTT	CASSFTDTQYF
.	TRBV2	TRBJ2-1	TRBD1	TGTGCCCAAGGCCGGGACAGGCCCTACAATGAGCAGTTCTTC	CAQGRDRPYNEQFF
.	TRBV6-5	TRBJ2-1	.	TGTGCCAGCAGTTACTCGAACAGGGAACGCAATGAGCAGTTCTTC	CASSYSNRERNEQFF
.	TRBV7-8	TRBJ2-7	.	TGTGCCAGCAGCCCCCCTCAAAGCTCCTACGAGCAGTACTTC	CASSPPQSSYEQYF
.	TRBV5-1	TRBJ2-3	.	TGCGCCAGCAGCTTGGCCGGACGCACAGATGCGCAGTATTTT	CASSLAGRTDAQYF
once	TRBV5-4	TRBJ1-1	.	TGTGCCAGCAGCTTGCGGGGGACTGAAGCTTTCTTT	CASSLRGTEAFF
.	TRBV11-2	TRBJ2-7	TRBD2	TGTGCCAGCAGCTTAGGGGAGGGTGCTTACGAGCAGTACTTC	CASSLGEGAYEQYF
medium-sized	TRBV2	TRBJ1-3	.	TGTGCCAGCAGTTTCGACAGCCGAAACACCATATATTTT	CASSFDSRNTIYF
.	TRBV28	TRBJ1-1	.	TGTGCCAGCAGTCCCCCCCGAGGGGATAATCGGAATGAAGCTTTCTTT	CASSPPRGDNRNEAFF
.	TRBV30	TRBJ2-3	.	TGTGCCTGGTTGTCAGATACGCAGTATTTT	CAWLSDTQYF
.	TRBV9	TRBJ2-7	TRBD1	TGTGCCAGCAGCGTAGAGGACAGGGGTTCCTACGAGCAGTACTTC	CASSVEDRGSYEQYF
.	TRBV30	TRBJ2-6	.	TGTGCCTGGGGGAAGGGGACCAGCTCTGGGGCCAACGTCCTGACTTTC	CAWGKGTSSGANVLTF
.	TRBV9	TRBJ1-1	.	TGTGCCAGCAGCGTAGGATCAGGGACTGAAGCTTTCTTT	CASSVGSGTEAFF
.	TRBV6-5	TRBJ2-7	.	TGTGCCAGCAGTTATCAGAGAAACTACGAGCAGTACTTC	CASSYQRNYEQYF
.	TRBV7-2	TRBJ1-5	.	TGTGCCAGCAGCTCCCCGCTGGGGGGGAGGAGCAATCAGCCCCAGCATTTT	CASSSPLGGRSNQPQHF
.	TRBV6-5	TRBJ2-7	.	TGTGCCAGCAGTTACGGACACGAGCAGTACTTC	CASSYGHEQYF
.	TRBV18	TRBJ2-1	TRBD2	TGTGCCAGCTCCCCCACTAGCGGGGGGGCCGTGTATGAGCAGTTCTTC	CASSPTSGGAVYEQFF
.	TRBV6-1	TRBJ1-1	TRBD1	TGTGCCAGCAGTCCGGGACAGGAAGCTTTCTTT	CASSPGQEAFF
.	TRBV19	TRBJ1-2	.	TGTGCCAGTAGTATTGGGCTCCCGGACAAAAGGGATGACTATGGCTACACCTTC	CASSIGLPDKRDDYGYTF
.	TRBV15	TRBJ1-1	TRBD1	TGTGCCACCAGCAGCCGACAGGGGACTGAAGCTTTCTTT	CATSSRQGTEAFF
.	TRBV9	TRBJ2-4	.	TGTGCCAGCAGCCCCCTGGAGCTAGCAGGCGGAACCAAAAACATTCAGTACTTC	CASSPLELAGGTKNIQYF
once	TRBV9	TRBJ2-2	.	TGTGCCAGCAGCCCTCGACTAGTCACCGGGGAGCTGTTTTTT	CASSPRLVTGELFF
.	TRBV6-1	TRBJ2-6	.	TGTGCCAGCAGTGCCCGACGGACAACCGGGGCCAACGTCCTGACTTTC	CASSARRTTGANVLTF
.	TRBV2	TRBJ1-4	TRBD1	TGTGCCAGCAGTGCGCAGGGGGGGGATGAAAAACTGTTTTTT	CASSAQGGDEKLFF
.	TRBV30	TRBJ2-5	.	TGTGCCTGGAGTACCGGGACTGGGAAAGGTGGGACCCAGTACTTC	CAWSTGTGKGGTQYF
once	TRBV5-1	TRBJ2-4	TRBD1	TGCGCCAGCAGCCTGGACACAGGGGTGCTAGCCAAAAACATTCAGTACTTC	CASSLDTGVLAKNIQYF
.	TRBV23-1	TRBJ2-3	.	TGCGCCAGCAGTCAAGGGGACAATACGCAGTATTTT	CASSQGDNTQYF
.	TRBV30	TRBJ1-1	.	TGTGCCTGGAGTTTAGACGGGAACACTGAAGCTTTCTTT	CAWSLDGNTEAFF
.	TRBV4-2	TRBJ2-6	.	TGTGCCAGCAGCGGTCGACCGCTATCATCTGGGGCCAACGTCCTGACTTTC	CASSGRPLSSGANVLTF
.	TRBV7-9	TRBJ2-5	.	TGTGCCAGCAGCCTCGGAAGTATCCAGTACTTC	CASSLGSIQYF
.	TRBV5-1	TRBJ1-2	TRBD1	TGCGCCAGCAGCTCGGGGGACAGGAGTAGTGGCTACACCTTC	CASSSGDRSSGYTF
.	TRBV19	TRBJ1-5	.	TGTGCCAGTAATGACCGGAGGCAGGGCACACAACATCAGCCCCAGCATTTT	CASNDRRQGTQHQPQHF
.	TRBV6-1	TRBJ2-7	TRBD2	TGTGCCAGCAGTCGCTCTGGACTAGACGAGCAGTACTTC	CASSRSGLDEQYF
.	TRBV7-9	TRBJ1-1	.	TGTGCCAGCAGCCTCAGACCGGTTCTGGGAGCTTTCTTT	CASSLRPVLGAFF
.	TRBV11-2	TRBJ1-1	.	TGTGCCAGCAGCTTAAGTTTGGACGGACAGAACACTGAAGCTTTCTTT	CASSLSLDGQNTEAFF
.	TRBV19	TRBJ1-1	.	TGTGCCAGTAGTATATTGGGCTCCGCAGAAGCTTTCTTT	CASSILGSAEAFF
.	TRBV5-4	TRBJ2-5	TRBD2	TGTGCCAGCAGCCAACTACGCGGGGGAGCTTCGGAGACCCAGTACTTC	CASSQLRGGASETQYF
few	TRBV7-2	TRBJ1-3	.	TGTGCCAGCAGCTTAGTGTCCGGGGGCTCTGGAAACACCATATATTTT	CASSLVSGGSGNTIYF
.	TRBV9	TRBJ2-2	.	TGTGCCAGCAGCGTAACGGCCGGGGAGCTGTTTTTT	CASSVTAGELFF
.	TRBV6-1	TRBJ2-3	.	TGTGCCAGCAGCCACAGCCCCGGCACAGATACGCAGTATTTT	CASSHSPGTDTQYF
.	TRBV7-2	TRBJ1-5	.	TGTGCCAGCAGCTTAGGCCTTATCAGCAATCAGCCCCAGCATTTT	CASSLGLISNQPQHF